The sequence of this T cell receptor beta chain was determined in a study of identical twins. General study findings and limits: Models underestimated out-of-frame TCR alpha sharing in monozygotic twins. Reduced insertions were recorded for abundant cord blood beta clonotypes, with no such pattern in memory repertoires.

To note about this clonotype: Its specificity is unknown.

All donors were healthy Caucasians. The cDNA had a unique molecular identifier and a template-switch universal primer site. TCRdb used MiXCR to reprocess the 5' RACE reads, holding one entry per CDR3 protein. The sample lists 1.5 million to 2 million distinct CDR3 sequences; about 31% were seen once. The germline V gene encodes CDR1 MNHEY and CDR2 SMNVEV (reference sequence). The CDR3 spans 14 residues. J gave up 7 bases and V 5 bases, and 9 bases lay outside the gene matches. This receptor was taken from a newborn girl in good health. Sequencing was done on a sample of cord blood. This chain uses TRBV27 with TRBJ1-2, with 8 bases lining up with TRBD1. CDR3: CASSLRQGTSGYTF. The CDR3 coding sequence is TGTGCCAGCAGTCTCCGACAGGGGACGAGTGGCTACACCTTC.